The rows below give T cell receptor beta chains drawn from one sample of a study of shared clonotypes between healthy human individuals. This table comes from immunoSEQ multiplex PCR, and its TCRdb copy is limited to in-frame clones, with some not included. Here the sample spans 950,000 to 1,300,000 clones, about 75% being singletons. Material for sequencing was memory CD4+ T cells sorted from blood. The receptors were gathered from a man aged 18 to 30 in good health. Both conserved end residues are part of each CDR3. The order of the fields is CDR3 length, clone size, V gene, J gene, D gene, CDR3 DNA, CDR3 protein. A D gene is named only where the DNA matches it firmly. A row's size may be missing; if present it is once, few, many or a size class.

11	-	TRBV10-3	TRBJ2-7	-	TGTGCCTCCAGGAACTCCTACGAGCAGTACTTC	CASRNSYEQYF
14	-	TRBV5-4	TRBJ2-5	-	TGTGCCAGCGCCCGCCAAGCGGTGGAAGAGACCCAGTACTTC	CASARQAVEETQYF
15	few	TRBV1	TRBJ1-5	-	TGCACCAGCAGCCAAGGCAGGGAAGGCAATCAGCCCCAGCATTTT	CTSSQGREGNQPQHF
14	-	TRBV30	TRBJ2-1	TRBD2	TGTGCATGGAACGTACTAGCGGGGTACAATGAGCAGTTCTTC	CAWNVLAGYNEQFF
14	-	TRBV11-2	TRBJ1-5	-	TGTGCCAGCAGCTTAATGGGAAGCAATCAGCCCCAGCATTTT	CASSLMGSNQPQHF
13	-	TRBV28	TRBJ1-2	-	TGTGCCAGCTATGCAGGGATTAACTATGGCTACACCTTC	CASYAGINYGYTF
14	-	TRBV5-1	TRBJ2-3	TRBD2	TGCGCCAGCAGCTCGGGACTAGTTGCAGATACGCAGTATTTT	CASSSGLVADTQYF
13	-	TRBV2	TRBJ1-1	TRBD1	TGTGCCAGCAGTAGGGACAGGAACACTGAAGCTTTCTTT	CASSRDRNTEAFF
15	-	TRBV5-6	TRBJ1-2	-	TGTGCCAGCAGCGGGGTCCGCAGGTCGAGCTACGGCTACACCTTC	CASSGVRRSSYGYTF
14	-	TRBV18	TRBJ1-2	-	TGTGCCAGCTCACCAGGACCCACTACCTATGGCTACACCTTC	CASSPGPTTYGYTF
15	-	TRBV6-5	TRBJ2-7	TRBD2	TGTGCCAGCACCAAACGGACTAGCTTAAGGAACGAGCAGTACTTC	CASTKRTSLRNEQYF
16	-	TRBV19	TRBJ2-2	TRBD1	TGTGCCAGTAGAGGCCCGACAGGGGCGAACACCGGGGAGCTGTTTTTT	CASRGPTGANTGELFF
13	few	TRBV5-6	TRBJ1-5	-	TGTGCCAGCAGCTTGGGGGCAGGGCAGCCCCAGCATTTT	CASSLGAGQPQHF
13	-	TRBV7-2	TRBJ2-3	-	TGTGCCAGCAGCCCCCTCTTGGCAGATACGCAGTATTTT	CASSPLLADTQYF
15	-	TRBV10-3	TRBJ2-1	TRBD1	TGTGCCATCAGTGCGGGACAGAACACCTACAATGAGCAGTTCTTC	CAISAGQNTYNEQFF
13	-	TRBV19	TRBJ2-7	-	TGTGCCAGTAGTATACAGTTCTCCTACGAGCAGTACTTC	CASSIQFSYEQYF
18	-	TRBV7-2	TRBJ2-5	TRBD2	TGTGCCAGCAGCTCAGGGAAGATGGTGGGACTAGGGGGGAAGACCCAGTACTTC	CASSSGKMVGLGGKTQYF
13	many	TRBV29-1	TRBJ2-7	-	TGCAGCGCCCATCCGGATGGTGGAAACGAGCAGTACTTC	CSAHPDGGNEQYF
14	-	TRBV29-1	TRBJ2-1	TRBD1	TGCAGCGTTGCTCGAGGGGGCGGGTACAATGAGCAGTTCTTC	CSVARGGGYNEQFF
12	-	TRBV12-5	TRBJ2-5	-	TGTGCTAGTGGTTTGACGGGGGAGACCCAGTACTTC	CASGLTGETQYF
14	once	TRBV19	TRBJ2-7	-	TGTGCCAGTAGTATGAGTTTTGGGGGTTACGAGCAGTACTTC	CASSMSFGGYEQYF
17	-	TRBV27	TRBJ2-1	TRBD2	TGTGCCAGCAGTTTAGGCGCTAGCGGGGGTGCCTACAATGAGCAGTTCTTC	CASSLGASGGAYNEQFF